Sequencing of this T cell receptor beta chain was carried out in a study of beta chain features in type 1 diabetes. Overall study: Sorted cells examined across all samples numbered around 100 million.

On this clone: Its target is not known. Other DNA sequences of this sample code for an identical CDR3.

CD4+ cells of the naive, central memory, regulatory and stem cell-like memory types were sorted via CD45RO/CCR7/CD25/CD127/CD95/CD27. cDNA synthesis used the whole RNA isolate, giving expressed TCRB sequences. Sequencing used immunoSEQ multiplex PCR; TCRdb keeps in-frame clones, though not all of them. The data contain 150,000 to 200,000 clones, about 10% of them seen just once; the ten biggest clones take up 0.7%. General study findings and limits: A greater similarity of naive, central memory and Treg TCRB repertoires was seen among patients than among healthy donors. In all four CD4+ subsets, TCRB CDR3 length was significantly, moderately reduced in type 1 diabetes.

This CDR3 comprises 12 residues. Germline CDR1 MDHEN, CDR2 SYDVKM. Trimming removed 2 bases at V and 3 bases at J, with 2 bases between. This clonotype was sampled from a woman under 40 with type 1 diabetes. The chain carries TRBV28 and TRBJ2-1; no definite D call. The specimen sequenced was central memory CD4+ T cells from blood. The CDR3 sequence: CASSLLYNEQFF. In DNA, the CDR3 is TGTGCCAGCAGTTTACTCTACAATGAGCAGTTCTTC.